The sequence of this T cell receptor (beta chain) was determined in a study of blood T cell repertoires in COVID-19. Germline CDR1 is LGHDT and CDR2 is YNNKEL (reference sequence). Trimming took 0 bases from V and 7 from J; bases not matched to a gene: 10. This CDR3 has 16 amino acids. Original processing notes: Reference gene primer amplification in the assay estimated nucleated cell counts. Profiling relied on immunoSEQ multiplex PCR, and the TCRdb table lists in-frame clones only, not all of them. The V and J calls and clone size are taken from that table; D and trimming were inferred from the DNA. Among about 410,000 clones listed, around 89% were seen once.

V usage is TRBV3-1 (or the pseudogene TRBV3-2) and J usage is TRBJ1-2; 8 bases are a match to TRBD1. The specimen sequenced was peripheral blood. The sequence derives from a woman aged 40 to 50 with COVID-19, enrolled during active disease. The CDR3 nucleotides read TGTGCCAGCAGCCAAGAAATACTTCGGACAGGGACTGGCTACACCTTC. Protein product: CASSQEILRTGTGYTF.